The sequence of this T cell receptor beta chain was determined in a study of regulatory T cells in long-lasting Graves disease. This clonotype was seen ten or more times. Looked up from germline, CDR1 is MNHEY and CDR2 is SVGEGT. V lost 6 bases and J 9 bases, leaving 17 bases between the germline ends. CDR3 length equals 13 residues. The authors built TCR beta libraries using iRepertoire HTBI primers and Arm-PCR of CDR3 regions. TCRdb fed the multiplex PCR reads into MiXCR, producing one record per CDR3 protein. The sample shows 510,000 or so distinct CDR3 sequences, more than 10% of them seen only once. Time point given: newly diagnosed GD, antithyroid drugs for less than 3 months. Extracted PBMC RNA gave rise to the TCR library. The sample was also linked to a second study, of T cells in Graves' hyperthyroidism and ophthalmopathy.

The V call is TRBV6-2 or TRBV6-3, the J call TRBJ1-2, with a weak D call TRBD1 (5 bases). This clonotype was obtained from a woman aged 25 to 39 with Graves disease. The material sequenced was peripheral blood mononuclear cells (PBMCs), taken at new diagnosis, from a patient treated with antithyroid drugs. CDR3 sequence reads: CASSTGTASSYTF. CDR3 sequence (DNA): TGTGCCAGCAGCACCGGGACGGCTTCTAGCTACACCTTC.